The rows below give T cell receptor beta chains drawn from one sample of a study of blood T cell repertoires in COVID-19. Assay used: immunoSEQ multiplex PCR; TCRdb lists only in-frame clones, some missing. The sample lists under 250,000 clones, about 91% occurring once. Source material: peripheral blood. Receptor source: a woman under 40 with COVID-19, enrolled during active disease. Each CDR3 is given with its conserved first and last residue. A D gene is named only where the DNA matches it firmly. Clone size appears in some rows only: once, few, many, or a class for an expanded clone.

cdr3_length j_call clone_size v_call d_call cdr3_nt cdr3_aa
15 TRBJ2-2 - TRBV7-9 TRBD2 TGTGCCAGCAGCTTACGGGAGGGGGGCTCCGGGGAGCTGTTTTTT CASSLREGGSGELFF
13 TRBJ1-5 few TRBV19 - TGTGCCAGTATACAGGGACCCTATCAGCCCCAGCATTTT CASIQGPYQPQHF
17 TRBJ2-2 - TRBV24-1 TRBD1 TGTGCCACCAGTGATGGGCCGGGACAGGGGACTTACGGGGAGCTGTTTTTT CATSDGPGQGTYGELFF
14 TRBJ1-4 - TRBV5-1 TRBD1 TGCGCCAGCAGCTTGGGACAGGGGGTTGAAAAACTGTTTTTT CASSLGQGVEKLFF
12 TRBJ1-2 - TRBV28 - TGTGCCAGCAGTTTAGCAGGGTGGGGCTACACCTTC CASSLAGWGYTF
18 TRBJ1-1 once TRBV7-2 - TGTGCCAGCAGCTTAGGGGAGGGGTGGGGACCCCGAGGCACTGAAGCTTTCTTT CASSLGEGWGPRGTEAFF
16 TRBJ2-5 - TRBV6-5 - TGTGCCAGCAGTTACTCGAGGTCAATTCTAAAAGAGACCCAGTACTTC CASSYSRSILKETQYF
13 TRBJ1-5 - TRBV9 - TGTGCCAGCAGCGTAGGCGGAATTCAGCCCCAGCATTTT CASSVGGIQPQHF
15 TRBJ1-2 - TRBV15 TRBD1 TGTGCCACCAGCAGAGCCGGGACAGAGTACTATGGCTACACCTTC CATSRAGTEYYGYTF
14 TRBJ2-3 - TRBV29-1 - TGCAGCGTTGAAGGGGAAGGGGCCACAGATACGCAGTATTTT CSVEGEGATDTQYF
17 TRBJ1-5 - TRBV7-9 TRBD1 TGTGCCACCGCCAGTGGGCTCGGGGGACAGGGGGAAAGGCCCCAGCATTTT CATASGLGGQGERPQHF
14 TRBJ1-1 - TRBV4-3 - TGCGCCAGCAGCCAAGAGACAGGTAGCCTTGAAGCTTTCTTT CASSQETGSLEAFF
14 TRBJ2-7 - TRBV5-1 TRBD1 TGCGCCAGCAGCTTAGGACAGGGTTCCTACGAGCAGTACTTC CASSLGQGSYEQYF
15 TRBJ2-3 - TRBV4-2 TRBD2 TGTGCCAGCAGCCAAGTTGCGGGGGGGACAGATACGCAGTATTTT CASSQVAGGTDTQYF
15 TRBJ2-1 - TRBV7-6 - TGTGCCAGCAGCTTTGGGGGGGGGCCGGAAAATGAGCAGTTCTTC CASSFGGGPENEQFF
13 TRBJ2-1 - TRBV12-3/TRBV12-4 - TGTGCCAGCAGTTCCCAAATCTACAATGAGCAGTTCTTC CASSSQIYNEQFF
16 TRBJ2-2 - TRBV6-4 - TGTGCCAGCAGTGGAGGCGGGGCAGGGAGTACCGGGGAGCTGTTTTTT CASSGGGAGSTGELFF
15 TRBJ2-1 - TRBV6-2/TRBV6-3 - TGTGCCAGCAGTTACTCGGGGGCGCTCAGCAATGAGCAGTTCTTC CASSYSGALSNEQFF
16 TRBJ2-6 - TRBV5-1 - TGCGCCAGCAGCTTGGCGGGGGGCGGTGGGGCCAACGTCCTGACTTTC CASSLAGGGGANVLTF
16 TRBJ2-2 - TRBV5-1 - TGCGCCAGCAGCTTGATCCTCGGGACAAACACCGGGGAGCTGTTTTTT CASSLILGTNTGELFF
15 TRBJ1-2 - TRBV7-2 TRBD1 TGTGCCAGCAGCTACCGGGACAGGGGGCGTCGAGGCTACACCTTC CASSYRDRGRRGYTF
18 TRBJ1-1 - TRBV5-6 TRBD1 TGTGCCAGCAGCTTGCCGGCCTGGCAGGGGGCTACATACACTGAAGCTTTCTTT CASSLPAWQGATYTEAFF
14 TRBJ2-2 - TRBV7-9 - TGTGCCAGCAGCTTAAATTACGGGGCCGGGGAGCTGTTTTTT CASSLNYGAGELFF
15 TRBJ2-3 - TRBV15 TRBD1 TGTGCCACCAGCACAGGGGGCGCTCAGACAGATACGCAGTATTTT CATSTGGAQTDTQYF
14 TRBJ2-7 - TRBV6-5 TRBD1 TGTGCCAGCTTTCCCTGGGACAGAAGCTACGAGCAGTACTTC CASFPWDRSYEQYF
15 TRBJ2-7 - TRBV21-1 - TGTGCCAGCAACAACCCCTCGGACTTGTTGGGCGGAGAGTACTTC CASNNPSDLLGGEYF
13 TRBJ2-5 once TRBV4-3 - TGCGCCAGCAGCCAAGAGTGGGCTGAGACCCAGTACTTC CASSQEWAETQYF
16 TRBJ2-1 - TRBV11-3 - TGTGCCAGCAGCTTAATGGGAGACGGCTCCTACAATGAGCAGTTCTTC CASSLMGDGSYNEQFF
12 TRBJ2-3 once TRBV11-3 - TGTGCCAGCAGAGCAGACAGAGATACGCAGTATTTT CASRADRDTQYF
15 TRBJ1-4 - TRBV6-5 TRBD1 TGTGCCAGCAGGGACAGGGGAACGACTAATGAAAAACTGTTTTTT CASRDRGTTNEKLFF
13 TRBJ1-2 - TRBV19 - TGTGCCAGTAGCCCCGGGCAGGGATGGGGCTACACCTTC CASSPGQGWGYTF
15 TRBJ2-1 - TRBV7-9 TRBD1 TGTGCCAGCATCTCCCGGACAGGCTGGCTCAATGAGCAGTTCTTC CASISRTGWLNEQFF
16 TRBJ2-1 - TRBV11-3 TRBD2 TGTGCCAGCAGCCCCAATACCCCCCGGGGGGACAATGAGCAGTTCTTC CASSPNTPRGDNEQFF
13 TRBJ2-7 - TRBV14 - TGTGCCAGCAGCCAAGGGCCAAACGACGAGCAGTACTTC CASSQGPNDEQYF
14 TRBJ2-5 - TRBV5-1 - TGCGCCAGCAGCCTGGGGCACGTCCAAGAGACCCAGTACTTC CASSLGHVQETQYF
11 TRBJ2-1 - TRBV7-9 - TGTGCCAGCAGAACAGGAGGGGAGCAGTTCTTC CASRTGGEQFF
15 TRBJ1-5 - TRBV15 TRBD1 TGTGCCACCAGCCCCCGACAGGGTAACAATCAGCCCCAGCATTTT CATSPRQGNNQPQHF
16 TRBJ2-1 - TRBV28 TRBD2 TGTGCCAGCACCCCACGGGCGGGGGGCCTTTACAATGAGCAGTTCTTC CASTPRAGGLYNEQFF
15 TRBJ2-2 - TRBV3-1/TRBV3-2 TRBD1 TGTGCCAGCAGCCACGGGACAGGGGGGACCGGGGAGCTGTTTTTT CASSHGTGGTGELFF
14 TRBJ1-2 - TRBV6-4 - TGTGCCAGCAGTGACGAGGCCTCAGGAGGTGGCTACACCTTC CASSDEASGGGYTF
15 TRBJ2-1 once TRBV27 TRBD2 TGTGCCAGCAGCCTAGCGGGGGGGCCTTACAATGAGCAGTTCTTC CASSLAGGPYNEQFF
17 TRBJ2-5 - TRBV18 TRBD1 TGTGCCAGCTCACCACCGGGACAGGGGGCGAGGAGAGTGGCCCAGTACTTC CASSPPGQGARRVAQYF
14 TRBJ1-6 few TRBV2 - TGTGCCAGCAGCCGGAACAGCCATAATTCACCCCTCCACTTT CASSRNSHNSPLHF
16 TRBJ2-1 - TRBV7-2 TRBD2 TGTGCCAGCAGCTTAGCGTTTGCGGGAGGATACAATGAGCAGTTCTTC CASSLAFAGGYNEQFF
13 TRBJ1-2 - TRBV24-1 - TGTGCCACCAGTGAGGAGTATTTCTATGGCTACACCTTC CATSEEYFYGYTF